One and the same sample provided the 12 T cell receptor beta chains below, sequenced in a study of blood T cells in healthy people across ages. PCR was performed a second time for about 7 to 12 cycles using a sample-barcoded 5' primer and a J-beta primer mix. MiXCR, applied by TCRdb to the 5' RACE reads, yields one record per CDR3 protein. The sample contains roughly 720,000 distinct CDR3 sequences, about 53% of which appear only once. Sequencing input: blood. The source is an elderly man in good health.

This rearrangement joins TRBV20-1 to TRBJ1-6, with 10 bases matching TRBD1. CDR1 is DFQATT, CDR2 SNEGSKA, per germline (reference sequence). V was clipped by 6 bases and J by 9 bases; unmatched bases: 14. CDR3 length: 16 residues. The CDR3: CSAAGTGAIRSSPLHF. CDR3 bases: TGCAGTGCGGCCGGGACAGGGGCCATACGAAGTTCACCCCTCCACTTT.

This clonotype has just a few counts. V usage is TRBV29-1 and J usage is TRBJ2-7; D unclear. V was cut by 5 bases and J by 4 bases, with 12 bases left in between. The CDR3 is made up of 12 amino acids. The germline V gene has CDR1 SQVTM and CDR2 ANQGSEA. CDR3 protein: CSVRSSGYEQYF. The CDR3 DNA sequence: TGCAGCGTTAGGAGCAGTGGTTACGAGCAGTACTTC.

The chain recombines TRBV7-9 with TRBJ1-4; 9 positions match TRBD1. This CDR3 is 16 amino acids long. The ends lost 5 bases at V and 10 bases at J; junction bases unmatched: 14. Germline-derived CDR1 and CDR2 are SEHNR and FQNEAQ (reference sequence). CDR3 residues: CASSPESGTGIVKLFF. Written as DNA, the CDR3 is TGTGCCAGCAGCCCGGAGTCCGGGACAGGGATCGTAAAACTGTTTTTT. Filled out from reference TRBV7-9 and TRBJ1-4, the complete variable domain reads DTGVSQNPRHKITKRGQNVTFRCDPISEHNRLYWYRQTLGQGPEFLTYFQNEAQLEKSRLLSDRFSAERPKGSFSTLEIQRTEQGDSAMYLCASSPESGTGIVKLFFGSGTQLSVL.

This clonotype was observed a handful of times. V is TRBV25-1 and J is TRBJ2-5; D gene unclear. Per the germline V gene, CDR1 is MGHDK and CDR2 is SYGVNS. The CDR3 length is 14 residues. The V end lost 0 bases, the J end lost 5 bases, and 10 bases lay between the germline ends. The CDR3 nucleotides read TGTGCCAGCAGTGAATATAGGGTTAAGGAGACCCAGTACTTC. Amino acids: CASSEYRVKETQYF.

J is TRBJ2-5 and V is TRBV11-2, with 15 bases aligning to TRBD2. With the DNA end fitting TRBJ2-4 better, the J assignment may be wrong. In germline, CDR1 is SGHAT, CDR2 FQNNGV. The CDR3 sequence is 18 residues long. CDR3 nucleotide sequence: TGTGCCAGCAGCTTGCGGACTAGCGGGAGGGAGGCCAAAAACATTCAGTACTTC. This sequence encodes CASSLRTSGREAKNIQYF.

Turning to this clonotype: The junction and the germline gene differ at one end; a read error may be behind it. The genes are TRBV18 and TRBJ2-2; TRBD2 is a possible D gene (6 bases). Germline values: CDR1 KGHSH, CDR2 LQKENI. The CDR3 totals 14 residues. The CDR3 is CASPPLGGTGELFF. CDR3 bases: TGTGCCAGCCCACCACTGGGAGGCACCGGGGAGCTGTTTTTT.

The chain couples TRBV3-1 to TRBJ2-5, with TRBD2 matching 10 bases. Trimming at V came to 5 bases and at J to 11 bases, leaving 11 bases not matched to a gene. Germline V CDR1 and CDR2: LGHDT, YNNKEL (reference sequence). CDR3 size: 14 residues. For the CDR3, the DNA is TGTGCCAGCAGCTGGACTAGCGGCGACAATGAGCAGTACTTC. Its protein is CASSWTSGDNEQYF.

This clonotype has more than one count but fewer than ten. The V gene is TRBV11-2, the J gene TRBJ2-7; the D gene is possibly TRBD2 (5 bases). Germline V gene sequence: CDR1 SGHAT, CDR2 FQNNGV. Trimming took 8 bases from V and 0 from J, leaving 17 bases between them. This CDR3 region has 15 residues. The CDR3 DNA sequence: TGTGCCAGCGTCAACGGGCGGGCCAGCTCCTACGAGCAGTACTTC. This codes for CASVNGRASSYEQYF.

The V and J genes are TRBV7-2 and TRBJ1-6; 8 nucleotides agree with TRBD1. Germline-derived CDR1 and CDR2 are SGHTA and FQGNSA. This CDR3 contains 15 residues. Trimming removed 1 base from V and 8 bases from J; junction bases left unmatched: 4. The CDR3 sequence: CASSLGRQGYSPLHF. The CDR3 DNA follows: TGTGCCAGCAGCTTAGGGAGACAGGGGTATTCACCCCTCCACTTT.

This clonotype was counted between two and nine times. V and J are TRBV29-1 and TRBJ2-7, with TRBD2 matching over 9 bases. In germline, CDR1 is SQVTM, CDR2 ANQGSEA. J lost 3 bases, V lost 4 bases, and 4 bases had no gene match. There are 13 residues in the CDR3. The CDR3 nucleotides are TGCAGCGTTGGAGCGGGAGGCCTCTACGAGCAGTACTTC. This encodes CSVGAGGLYEQYF.

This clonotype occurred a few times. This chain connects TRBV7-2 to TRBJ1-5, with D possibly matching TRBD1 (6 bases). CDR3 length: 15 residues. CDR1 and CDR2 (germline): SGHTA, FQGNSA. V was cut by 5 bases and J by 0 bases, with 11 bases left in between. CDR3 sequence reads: CASSREQGSNQPQHF. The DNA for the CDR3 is TGTGCCAGCAGCCGCGAACAGGGTAGCAATCAGCCCCAGCATTTT.

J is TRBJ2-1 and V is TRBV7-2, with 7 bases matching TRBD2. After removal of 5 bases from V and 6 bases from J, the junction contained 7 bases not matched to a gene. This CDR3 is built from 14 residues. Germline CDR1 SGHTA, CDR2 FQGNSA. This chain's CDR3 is CASSRERESNEQFF. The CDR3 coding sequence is TGTGCCAGCAGCCGCGAGCGGGAAAGCAATGAGCAGTTCTTC.